This TCR beta chain appears in the sequencing data of a study of post-analysis software for immune sequencing data. General observations from the study: Roughly 5 TRBV segments occurring more often in patients than controls included TRBV5-6, TRBV5-1 and TRBV20-1.

TCR beta cDNA libraries had unique molecular identifiers. Each sample of roughly 0.9 to 11 million input T cells yielded 500,000 or so cDNA molecules, so each molecule approximated one T cell. One entry per CDR3 protein, called by TCRdb with MiXCR from the PCR reads. The table has 380,000 or so distinct CDR3 sequences, approximately 33% seen once; the top ten hold under 15%. This clonotype was seen a handful of times. Its antigen remains unknown. Per the germline V gene, CDR1 is SNHLY and CDR2 is FYNNEI. V lost 7 bases to trimming and J lost 14 bases, with 29 bases between them. CDR3 size: 15 residues.

The chain employs TRBV2 and TRBJ1-2, with D uncertain. The clonotype comes from a girl aged 5 to 17 with multiple sclerosis. The sample taken for sequencing was blood. The CDR3: CASTGSHLKRAMGTF. CDR3 nucleotide sequence: TGTGCCAGCACGGGCAGCCACCTAAAGAGGGCAATGGGGACCTTC.